Each of the 27 T cell receptor beta chains below was sequenced from the same sample in a study of identical twins. Using its own MiXCR run on the 5' RACE reads, TCRdb lists one record per CDR3 protein. The sample holds 700,000 to 950,000 distinct CDR3 sequences; 9% to 15% are singletons and the top ten take about 1.5%. A further study also used this sample, focusing on yellow fever vaccine responses in identical twins.

The material sequenced was PBMCs. The receptors stem from a woman between 18 and 30 years old in good health.

V is TRBV29-1 and J is TRBJ2-1, with D unclear. The CDR3 has 12 amino acids. CDR1 and CDR2 (germline): SQVTM, ANQGSEA. V lost 1 base, J lost 2 bases, and 3 bases lay in between. In DNA form, the CDR3 reads TGCAGCGTTGAAGTTGCCTACAATGAGCAGTTCTTC. Translated: CSVEVAYNEQFF.

This clonotype was picked up a small number of times. The rearrangement uses TRBV7-8 and TRBJ2-5; 13 bases agree with TRBD2. CDR3 size: 16 residues. J was trimmed by 5 bases and V by 4 bases; bases with no gene match: 7. Germline loops: CDR1 SGHVS, CDR2 FQNEAQ. CDR3 loop: CASSSTGTSGMETQYF. The CDR3 nucleotides are TGTGCCAGCAGCTCAACCGGGACTAGCGGGATGGAGACCCAGTACTTC. The entire variable domain, with the rest obtained from reference TRBV7-8 and TRBJ2-5, is as follows: GAGVSQSPRYKVAKRGQDVALRCDPISGHVSLFWYQQALGQGPEFLTYFQNEAQLDKSGLPSDRFFAERPEGSVSTLKIQRTQQEDSAVYLCASSSTGTSGMETQYFGPGTRLLVL.

The chain uses TRBV9 and TRBJ2-3; 9 bases are shared with TRBD2. In germline, CDR1 is SGDLS, CDR2 YYNGEE. The CDR3 extends over 17 amino acids. The ends lost 4 bases at V and 4 bases at J; junction bases unmatched: 13. The CDR3, as DNA: TGTGCCAGCAGCCCCCGGCGGAGCGGGGGGCCTCCAGATACGCAGTATTTT. It codes for CASSPRRSGGPPDTQYF.

The chain carries TRBV7-6 and TRBJ1-1; D not resolved. The CDR3 loop spans 14 amino acids. The V and J ends lost 3 bases and 0 bases respectively, with 8 bases between them. CDR1 is SGHVS, CDR2 FNYEAQ, per germline. The DNA for the CDR3 is TGTGCCAGCAGCTTGTCAAACATGAACACTGAAGCTTTCTTT. As protein: CASSLSNMNTEAFF.

The CDR3 reads CASSRGLAGASGDEQFF. In DNA form, the CDR3 reads TGCGCCAGCAGCAGGGGACTAGCGGGGGCCTCAGGGGATGAGCAGTTCTTC. The rearrangement joins TRBV5-1 to TRBJ2-1; TRBD2 matches at 14 bases. The CDR3 is 17 amino acids. V was clipped by 4 bases and J by 8 bases; unmatched bases: 11. Germline V gene sequence: CDR1 SGHRS, CDR2 YFSETQ.

This clonotype was observed a few times. The J gene is TRBJ2-1, the V gene TRBV3-1; 16 bases are shared with TRBD2. The CDR3 sequence is 19 residues long. Unmatched junction bases numbered 12, after V lost 4 bases and J lost 6 bases. Germline V lookup: CDR1 LGHDT, CDR2 YNNKEL (reference sequence). The DNA of the CDR3 is TGTGCCAGCAGCCCTCTGATGGGACTAGCGGGAGGGCCGTCCAATGAGCAGTTCTTC. Its protein product is CASSPLMGLAGGPSNEQFF.

The chain links TRBV20-1 to TRBJ2-2; TRBD2 matches at 7 bases. With 1 base clipped from V and 7 bases from J, the junction kept 9 bases outside the gene matches. The CDR3 totals 15 residues. Germline CDR1 is DFQATT and CDR2 is SNEGSKA (reference sequence). DNA of the CDR3: TGCAGTGCTAGAGCCAGGGACTATAGGGTCGGGGAGCTGTTTTTT. Its translation: CSARARDYRVGELFF.

The chain joins TRBV12-3 or TRBV12-4 to TRBJ2-1, with 10 bases matching TRBD1. The ends lost 7 bases at V and 5 bases at J; junction bases unmatched: 11. This CDR3 spans 16 amino acids. CDR3 DNA: TGTGCCAGCAAACTAACCCGACAGGGGGCCAACAATGAGCAGTTCTTC. Protein product: CASKLTRQGANNEQFF.

This clonotype was seen more than once but under ten times. This chain uses TRBV10-2 with TRBJ2-2; unclear D gene. Germline values: CDR1 WSHSY, CDR2 SAAADI. Deletions cut 7 bases from V and 8 bases from J, with 11 bases between. The CDR3 length is 12 residues. The CDR3 DNA reads TGCGCCAGCACGAAGGGAACGGGGGAGCTGTTTTTT. Translated, it gives CASTKGTGELFF.

The sample holds many counts of this clonotype. This rearrangement joins TRBV7-9 to TRBJ2-7, with D perhaps matching TRBD1 (6 bases). The CDR3 totals 13 residues. CDR1 SEHNR and CDR2 FQNEAQ come from the germline V gene (reference sequence). Trimming took off 2 bases at V and 3 bases at J, with 8 bases between the two ends. CDR3 nucleotide sequence: TGTGCCAGCAGCTTAAGGGGGTTCTACGAGCAGTACTTC. Its protein product is CASSLRGFYEQYF.

Only a few counts were recorded for this clonotype. The rearrangement uses TRBV12-3 or TRBV12-4 and TRBJ2-7; 8 bases match TRBD2. The CDR3 runs to 15 residues. With V trimmed by 3 bases and J by 2 bases, 6 bases remained unmatched. CDR3 amino acids: CASSLAGGSPYEQYF. The CDR3 coding sequence is TGTGCCAGCAGTTTGGCGGGAGGATCCCCCTACGAGCAGTACTTC.

This clonotype was picked up a small number of times. The gene calls are TRBV5-6 and TRBJ2-7; D is unresolved. The germline V and J ends were trimmed by 2 bases and 0 bases, with 9 bases remaining between them. Germline values: CDR1 SGHDT, CDR2 YYEEEE. CDR3 length: 14 amino acids. The CDR3 spells CASSFWSGSYEQYV. CDR3 bases: TGTGCCAGCAGCTTTTGGTCGGGCTCCTACGAGCAGTACGTC.

The chain couples TRBV6-2 or TRBV6-3 to TRBJ1-4, with no clear D. Trimming removed 5 bases from V and 8 bases from J, with 15 bases in between. The CDR3 extends over 14 amino acids. Germline values: CDR1 MNHEY, CDR2 SVGEGT. The CDR3, as DNA: TGTGCCAGCAGTCAAGTACAGCTGGTAGAAAAACTGTTTTTT. It specifies CASSQVQLVEKLFF.

J is TRBJ2-7 and V is TRBV28; D ambiguous. The germline V and J ends were trimmed by 6 bases and 1 base, with 10 bases remaining between them. The CDR3 extends over 13 amino acids. Germline lookup yields CDR1 MDHEN and CDR2 SYDVKM. CDR3 nucleotide sequence: TGTGCCAGCAGAGATCTCACATCCTACGAGCAGTACTTC. Amino acids: CASRDLTSYEQYF.

The chain uses TRBV7-9 and TRBJ2-7; D gene uncertain. The length of the CDR3 is 15 residues. V shed 5 bases and J shed 4 bases, with 18 bases lying between them. The germline CDR1 and CDR2 sequences are SEHNR and FQNEAQ (reference sequence). This CDR3 is CASSTVMRPTYEQYF. The CDR3 DNA follows: TGTGCCAGCAGCACTGTCATGAGGCCAACGTACGAGCAGTACTTC.

The sample holds many counts of this clonotype. The chain joins TRBV20-1 to TRBJ2-3; 8 nucleotides agree with TRBD2. The CDR3 consists of 14 residues. The ends lost 1 base at V and 5 bases at J; junction bases unmatched: 5. The germline V gene has CDR1 DFQATT and CDR2 SNEGSKA (reference sequence). The CDR3 coding sequence is TGCAGTGCTAGAGTTCGGGGGGGGGTAGATACGCAGTATTTT. Translation: CSARVRGGVDTQYF.

This clonotype has ten or more counts. This sequence joins TRBV6-2 or TRBV6-3 and TRBJ2-3; the match to TRBD1 covers 10 bases. This CDR3 region has 16 residues. The V gene end was trimmed by 5 bases and the J gene end by 1 base; junction bases not matched to a gene: 6. Germline assignment: CDR1 MNHEY and CDR2 SVGEGT. In DNA form, the CDR3 reads TGTGCCAGCAGTCCTCCCGACAGGGGGCGCACAGATACGCAGTATTTT. Amino acid sequence: CASSPPDRGRTDTQYF.

This clonotype was detected a few times. V is TRBV15 and J is TRBJ2-5, with unresolved D. This CDR3 spans 15 amino acids. The germline V and J ends were trimmed by 0 bases and 7 bases, with 15 bases remaining between them. Per the germline V gene, CDR1 is LNHNV and CDR2 is YYDKDF (reference sequence). The DNA of the CDR3 is TGTGCCACCAGCAGAGATAGAAACCGGGCCGGGACCCAGTACTTC. Translated: CATSRDRNRAGTQYF.

V is TRBV6-5 and J is TRBJ2-6, with a tentative D call TRBD2 (6 bases). The CDR3 runs to 17 residues. The V end lost 0 bases, the J end lost 3 bases, and 12 bases lay between the germline ends. Germline V gene lookup returns CDR1 MNHEY and CDR2 SVGAGI. CDR3 bases: TGTGCCAGCAGTTACTCGATCGGGGGTGGTGGGGCCAACGTCCTGACTTTC. Its translation is CASSYSIGGGGANVLTF.

This sequence joins TRBV7-8 and TRBJ2-7, with D possibly matching TRBD2 (5 bases). The length of the CDR3 is 14 residues. Germline assignment: CDR1 SGHVS and CDR2 FQNEAQ. The V end lost 2 bases, the J end lost 6 bases, and 14 bases lay between the germline ends. The DNA of the CDR3 is TGTGCCAGCAGCTTATTAGCAGCGGCCTCCGAGCAGTACGTC. This translates into CASSLLAAASEQYV.

J is TRBJ2-5 and V is TRBV7-2; D may correspond to TRBD1 or TRBD2 (5 bases each). This CDR3 spans 14 amino acids. V was trimmed by 2 bases and J by 5 bases, leaving 12 bases between them. CDR1 is SGHTA and CDR2 is FQGNSA in the germline V gene. The CDR3 is CASSLTRDGETQYF. In nucleotides, the CDR3 is TGTGCCAGCAGCTTAACCCGGGACGGGGAGACCCAGTACTTC.

The rearrangement joins TRBV7-9 to TRBJ1-1; 7 nucleotides agree with TRBD1. CDR3 length: 16 amino acids. The junction had 5 bases not matched to a gene; V was cut back by 1 base and J by 0 bases. Germline lookup yields CDR1 SEHNR and CDR2 FQNEAQ (reference sequence). The CDR3 DNA is TGTGCCAGCAGCTTAGGGGACAGCCTAATGAACACTGAAGCTTTCTTT. Its translation is CASSLGDSLMNTEAFF.

The rearrangement uses TRBV14 and TRBJ2-4; tentative D call: TRBD1 (5 bases). V dropped 5 bases and J dropped 5 bases, with 7 bases sitting between them. This CDR3 is 12 amino acids long. Germline V gene lookup returns CDR1 SGHDN and CDR2 FVKESK. CDR3 in amino acids: CASSTQENIQYF. The DNA of the CDR3 is TGTGCCAGCAGCACACAGGAAAACATTCAGTACTTC.

There are a few counts of this clonotype. The rearrangement joins TRBV7-9 to TRBJ2-1; 9 nucleotides match TRBD2. Germline loops: CDR1 SEHNR, CDR2 FQNEAQ (reference sequence). This CDR3 region has 17 residues. J lost 8 bases, V lost 2 bases, and 13 bases had no gene match. The CDR3 nucleotides read TGTGCCAGCAGCTTAATAGTTGGCGGGGGGGCCGAGGATGAGCAGTTCTTC. Translation: CASSLIVGGGAEDEQFF.

The chain uses TRBV11-1 and TRBJ2-7; 10 bases agree with TRBD1. Per germline, CDR1 SGHAT and CDR2 FQDESV (reference sequence). V was pared by 5 bases and J by 2 bases, with 18 bases of the junction left unmatched. The CDR3 sequence is 19 residues long. The CDR3 nucleotides are TGTGCCAGCAGCCGGCTACAGGGGACAGGGGTCCTTAGGACCTACGAGCAGTACTTC. It yields the protein CASSRLQGTGVLRTYEQYF.

CDR3 in amino acids: CSARSAAWNTEAFF. Written as DNA, the CDR3 is TGCAGTGCTAGATCGGCGGCGTGGAACACTGAAGCTTTCTTT. The chain is built from TRBV20-1 and TRBJ1-1; D not certain. Trimming stripped 2 bases from V and 1 base from J, with 11 bases between. Germline CDR1 is DFQATT and CDR2 is SNEGSKA (reference sequence). The CDR3 runs 14 residues.

The chain links TRBV4-2 to TRBJ2-1; possible D gene TRBD2, 5 bases. This CDR3 spans 17 amino acids. The germline V gene has CDR1 LGHNA and CDR2 YNFKEQ. Trimming removed 0 bases at V and 9 bases at J, with 21 bases between. The CDR3 DNA follows: TGTGCCAGCAGCCAAGAGACCCCTCCGCGCGGGTTGAGTGAGCAGTTCTTC. It specifies CASSQETPPRGLSEQFF.